What follows is one T cell receptor beta chain and its context. Its specificity is unknown. Random hexamers were used to reverse transcribe the RNA input (about 0.45 to 1 ug). The method of amplification for TCR beta CDR3 was immunoSEQ multiplex PCR, covering 54 Vbeta and 13 Jbeta. A single record per CDR3 protein comes from TCRdb applying MiXCR to the immunoSEQ multiplex PCR reads. Here the sample spans about 200,000 distinct CDR3 sequences, 85% to 95% being singletons. The data were obtained in a study of CD8 T cells in Susac syndrome. Sequencing of TCR beta was performed on blood CD8+ and CD4+ T cells. Matched for age and sex, the controls were healthy donors. General study points: As the study acknowledged, the number of individuals in its TCR sequencing and HLA analysis was relatively small.

The origin of this receptor is a human donor in good health. The specimen sequenced was CD4+ T cells from PBMCs.

CDR3 nucleotides: TGTGCCAGCAGCCTCCCCGGCGGCGCTGATACGCAGTATTTT. Translated: CASSLPGGADTQYF. The genes are TRBV7-2 and TRBJ2-3, with D unclear. The CDR3 sequence is 14 residues long. The V end lost 5 bases, the J end lost 6 bases, and 15 bases lay between the germline ends. Germline CDR1 is SGHTA and CDR2 is FQGNSA.